The 14 T cell receptor beta chains below were found in one sample sequenced in a study of blood T cell repertoires in COVID-19. Profiled with immunoSEQ multiplex PCR; TCRdb holds only in-frame clones, not every one. The top ten hold over 3.5% of the sample, which has just over 300,000 clones, just over 85% seen once. Sequencing used PBMCs or T cells enriched from blood (not recorded which). These receptors were obtained from a man aged 30 to 45 who had recovered from COVID-19.

V is TRBV10-1 and J is TRBJ1-2, with unresolved D. CDR1 is WNHNN and CDR2 is SYGVQD in the germline V gene (reference sequence). The CDR3 contains 14 residues. The V and J ends lost 0 bases and 9 bases respectively, with 14 bases between them. In DNA form, the CDR3 reads TGCGCCAGCAGTGAGTCCGGCGGGCCCTCGAGCTACACCTTC. Translating gives CASSESGGPSSYTF.

The V gene is TRBV7-2, the J gene TRBJ2-1; tentative D call: TRBD2 (6 bases). Looked up from germline, CDR1 is SGHTA and CDR2 is FQGNSA. The CDR3 is 13 residues long. Trimming stripped 5 bases from V and 10 bases from J, with 15 bases between. The CDR3 nucleotides are TGTGCCAGCAGCCGGGGACTTTCCGAGGAGCAGTTCTTC. This sequence encodes CASSRGLSEEQFF.

This chain joins TRBV30 and TRBJ1-5; D possibly corresponds to TRBD1 (6 bases). There are 15 residues in the CDR3. Germline values: CDR1 GTSNPN, CDR2 SVGIG (reference sequence). The V end lost 0 bases, the J end lost 6 bases, and 15 bases lay between the germline ends. In DNA, the CDR3 is TGTGCCTGGAGTGTACGGCGTGGGGGCGCTCAGCCCCAGCATTTT. It yields the protein CAWSVRRGGAQPQHF. The full variable domain, in which reference TRBV30 and TRBJ1-5 provide the parts outside the CDR3, is SQTIHQWPATLVQPVGSPLSLECTVEGTSNPNLYWYRQAAGRGLQLLFYSVGIGQISSEVPQNLSASRPQDRQFILSSKKLLLSDSGFYLCAWSVRRGGAQPQHFGDGTRLSIL.

The genes are TRBV7-2 and TRBJ2-2, with 10 bases matching TRBD1. The germline V gene encodes CDR1 SGHTA and CDR2 FQGNSA. The CDR3 covers 17 residues. V lost 1 base to trimming and J lost 4 bases; unmatched junction nucleotides: 6. Written as DNA, the CDR3 is TGTGCCAGCAGCTTAGTCCCGACAGGGGGCCTCACCGGGGAGCTGTTTTTT. It translates to CASSLVPTGGLTGELFF. Combining the CDR3 with reference TRBV7-2 and TRBJ2-2 gives the whole variable domain GAGVSQSPSNKVTEKGKDVELRCDPISGHTALYWYRQSLGQGLEFLIYFQGNSAPDKSGLPSDRFSAERTGGSVSTLTIQRTQQEDSAVYLCASSLVPTGGLTGELFFGEGSRLTVL.

The rearrangement links TRBV4-1 to TRBJ2-1; D uncertain. V was shortened by 4 bases and J by 0 bases, with 13 bases between the two germline ends. CDR3 length: 16 residues. The germline gives CDR1 MGHRA, CDR2 YSYEKL. In nucleotides, the CDR3 is TGCGCCAGCAGCCTGCCCCCTGCGAGCTCCTACAATGAGCAGTTCTTC. Protein product: CASSLPPASSYNEQFF.

The chain has TRBV11-2 and TRBJ1-2; tentatively, D is TRBD1 (6 bases). This CDR3 spans 13 amino acids. Germline values: CDR1 SGHAT, CDR2 FQNNGV. Trimming removed 5 bases from V and 4 bases from J, with 11 bases in between. In nucleotides, the CDR3 is TGTGCCAGCAGCGCGGGGGCGGGCTATGGCTACACCTTC. Encoded protein: CASSAGAGYGYTF. The variable domain in full, with the rest retrieved from reference TRBV11-2 and TRBJ1-2, is EAGVAQSPRYKIIEKRQSVAFWCNPISGHATLYWYQQILGQGPKLLIQFQNNGVVDDSQLPKDRFSAERLKGVDSTLKIQPAKLEDSAVYLCASSAGAGYGYTFGSGTRLTVV.

The genes are TRBV10-1 and TRBJ1-6, with 8 bases aligning to TRBD1. After removal of 7 bases from V and 0 bases from J, the junction contained 11 bases not matched to a gene. CDR1 is WNHNN, CDR2 SYGVQD, per germline (reference sequence). This CDR3 region has 18 residues. The CDR3: CASISDRGSFSYNSPLHF. CDR3 nucleotides: TGCGCCAGCATAAGCGACAGGGGTTCCTTCTCCTATAATTCACCCCTCCACTTT.

The V and J genes are TRBV24-1 and TRBJ2-3, with 13 bases fitting TRBD2. The CDR3 length is 16 residues. The junction had 5 bases not matched to a gene; V was cut back by 4 bases and J by 5 bases. CDR1 is KGHDR and CDR2 is SFDVKD in the germline V gene. Here the CDR3 DNA reads TGTGCCACCAGTGACCGTACTAGCGGGAGGGTAGATACGCAGTATTTT. This translates into CATSDRTSGRVDTQYF.

This chain joins TRBV27 and TRBJ2-1, with TRBD2 matching 15 bases. Germline-derived CDR1 and CDR2 are MNHEY and SMNVEV (reference sequence). J gave up 9 bases and V 1 base, and 10 bases lay outside the gene matches. The CDR3 has 18 residues. The CDR3 loop is CASSLFSGGLAGGPEQFF. The CDR3, as DNA: TGTGCCAGCAGTTTATTCTCGGGGGGACTAGCGGGAGGCCCTGAGCAGTTCTTC.

The rearrangement links TRBV5-1 to TRBJ1-2; D unresolved. The germline CDR1 and CDR2 sequences are SGHRS and YFSETQ. The CDR3 has 15 residues. V was cut by 4 bases and J by 5 bases, with 18 bases left in between. CDR3 sequence: CASSPGSDTVYGYTF. CDR3 coding DNA: TGCGCCAGCAGCCCGGGGAGCGACACGGTATATGGCTACACCTTC.

The CDR3 DNA reads TGTGCCAGCAGTTTAGAGGCGACAGGGAGACGCGGGGAGCTGTTTTTT. This codes for CASSLEATGRRGELFF. The chain recombines TRBV28 with TRBJ2-2; 7 positions match TRBD1. V lost 2 bases to trimming and J lost 7 bases; unmatched junction nucleotides: 10. The CDR3 length is 16 residues. Germline CDR1 MDHEN, CDR2 SYDVKM.

The chain combines TRBV5-5 with TRBJ2-1; 8 nucleotides agree with TRBD2. This CDR3 has 15 residues. The V and J ends lost 4 bases and 0 bases, in that order; junction bases with no gene match: 3. The germline gives CDR1 SGHKS, CDR2 YYEKEE (reference sequence). The DNA for the CDR3 is TGTGCCAGCAGCAATAGCGGGAACTCCTACAATGAGCAGTTCTTC. Encoded protein: CASSNSGNSYNEQFF.

The chain is built from TRBV3-1 (or the pseudogene TRBV3-2) and TRBJ2-2, with 13 bases lining up with TRBD2. CDR3 length: 17 amino acids. V lost 3 bases to trimming and J lost 0 bases; unmatched junction nucleotides: 1. Germline V gene sequence: CDR1 LGHDT, CDR2 YNNKEL (reference sequence). CDR3 bases: TGTGCCAGCAGCCAGGGGACTAGCGGGGCGAACACCGGGGAGCTGTTTTTT. It yields the protein CASSQGTSGANTGELFF.

The CDR3 reads CASSKATYTEAFF. In nucleotides, the CDR3 is TGTGCCAGCTCGAAGGCGACTTACACTGAAGCTTTCTTT. The chain is built from TRBV2 and TRBJ1-1; no clear D gene. Trimming stripped 8 bases from V and 3 bases from J, with 13 bases between. The CDR3 sequence is 13 residues long. The germline CDR1 and CDR2 sequences are SNHLY and FYNNEI.